The clone carrying this TCR beta chain was detected a few times. The time point is: patch test 1, 2 weeks after DPC sensitization. The treatment here: therapeutic diphenylcyclopropenone sensitization with weekly scalp DPC. The starting material, unfractionated whole blood, was used for total RNA extraction. The library labeled individual cDNA molecules by adding unique molecular identifiers to them. TCRdb fed the RACE reads into MiXCR, producing one record per CDR3 protein. The data hold under 200,000 distinct CDR3 sequences, with around 15% observed a single time. The sample belongs to a study of human T cells and chemical hapten exposure. CDR3 length: 16 amino acids. Germline V lookup: CDR1 SEHNR, CDR2 FQNEAQ (reference sequence). The ends lost 5 bases at V and 6 bases at J; junction bases unmatched: 7.

The input for sequencing was whole blood, taken in connection with sensitization to the hapten diphenylcyclopropenone (DPC). The J gene is TRBJ2-1, the V gene TRBV7-9, with TRBD2 matching 13 bases. The clonotype originates from a woman in her thirties with alopecia areata. Some clones in this sample may be carry-over from other donors' samples. The CDR3 DNA reads TGTGCCAGCAGCCCACCGGGACTAGCGGGGACCAATGAGCAGTTCTTC. It is translated as CASSPPGLAGTNEQFF.